This is a list of T cell receptor beta chains from one sample in a study of blood T cell repertoires in COVID-19. Sequencing used immunoSEQ multiplex PCR; TCRdb keeps in-frame clones, though not all of them. The table has a few hundred thousand clones, over 75% seen once. Sequencing input: PBMCs or T cells enriched from blood (not recorded which). These TCRs come from a young man who had recovered from COVID-19. CDR3s leave out the opening cysteine and the closing phenylalanine or tryptophan.

j_call | v_call | cdr3_aa
TRBJ2-5 | TRBV3-1/TRBV3-2 | ASSQRGLAGMGGMETQY
TRBJ2-7 | TRBV6-5 | ASTDGPGYEQY
TRBJ2-2 | TRBV28 | ASSLWREPNTGELF
TRBJ1-6 | TRBV3-1/TRBV3-2 | ASSQGFRANSPLH
TRBJ1-1 | TRBV19 | ASSIKGLNTEAF
TRBJ1-5 | TRBV7-2 | ASSPRDRNQPQH
TRBJ2-2 | TRBV28 | ASSSGQGSTGELF
TRBJ2-1 | TRBV29-1 | SVEFRDNEQF
TRBJ1-6 | TRBV7-2 | ASRAEQGINNSPLH
TRBJ2-5 | TRBV7-9 | ASSLFGEVETQY
TRBJ2-3 | TRBV4-1 | ASSHELAGSTDTQY